The 26 T cell receptor beta chains presented below share a single source sample, sequenced in a study of early T cells in non-severe SARS-CoV-2 infection. MiXCR, run by TCRdb on the 5' RACE reads, gives a single entry per CDR3 protein. The profile shows 90,000 to 130,000 distinct CDR3 sequences, over 10% of them singletons. The sample was whole blood, taken at baseline. These receptors originate from an adult who was a healthcare worker with PCR-confirmed SARS-CoV-2 infection or an uninfected control (not recorded which).

The chain uses TRBV2 and TRBJ2-4; TRBD1 aligns across 7 bases. This CDR3 contains 11 residues. V lost 10 bases to trimming and J lost 7 bases; unmatched junction nucleotides: 4. Per germline, CDR1 SNHLY and CDR2 FYNNEI. The CDR3 here is CATSTGNIQYF. CDR3 in DNA: TGTGCCACTTCGACAGGGAACATTCAGTACTTC. The full variable domain, with the rest looked up from reference TRBV2 and TRBJ2-4, is EPEVTQTPSHQVTQMGQEVILRCVPISNHLYFYWYRQILGQKVEFLVSFYNNEISEKSEIFDDQFSVERPDGSNFTLKIRSTKLEDSAMYFCATSTGNIQYFGAGTRLSVL.

V and J are TRBV6-6 and TRBJ2-1; TRBD1 matches at 7 bases. The CDR3 runs 14 residues. The J segment lost 7 bases and the V segment lost 5 bases, leaving 8 bases of the junction unmatched. The V gene's germline CDR1 is MNHNY and CDR2 SVGAGI (reference sequence). CDR3 coding DNA: TGTGCCAGCAGTCCTGGGACAGAGGGGAATGAGCAGTTCTTC. This encodes CASSPGTEGNEQFF.

This sequence joins TRBV20-1 and TRBJ2-7, with D unclear. Trimming pared 5 bases from V and 7 bases from J, leaving 12 bases between. Germline CDR1 reads DFQATT; CDR2 reads SNEGSKA (reference sequence). The CDR3 consists of 11 residues. The CDR3 loop is CSAGNGGEQYF. DNA of the CDR3: TGCAGTGCTGGGAATGGCGGAGAGCAGTACTTC.

This clonotype was recorded a few times. This sequence joins TRBV7-6 and TRBJ1-1; no definite D call. CDR3 size: 13 residues. The ends were cut back, 2 bases at V and 4 bases at J, with 8 bases in the middle. CDR1 and CDR2 from the germline V gene are SGHVS and FNYEAQ. This CDR3 is CASSLNTLTEAFF. The CDR3, as DNA: TGTGCCAGCAGCTTAAACACCCTCACTGAAGCTTTCTTT.

This clonotype has only a few counts. V is TRBV5-4 and J is TRBJ1-4; 7 bases map to TRBD1. The germline V gene encodes CDR1 SGHNT and CDR2 YYREEE (reference sequence). V was pared by 4 bases and J by 7 bases, with 7 bases of the junction left unmatched. The CDR3 extends over 14 amino acids. The DNA for the CDR3 is TGTGCCAGCAGCGTGCAGGGGGTCGGTGAAAAACTGTTTTTT. Translated, it gives CASSVQGVGEKLFF.

The sample holds many counts of this clonotype. The chain links TRBV28 to TRBJ1-2; D is possibly TRBD1 (6 bases). Trimming stripped 6 bases from V and 10 bases from J, with 21 bases between. The germline CDR1 and CDR2 sequences are MDHEN and SYDVKM. The CDR3 has 14 amino acids. This CDR3 is CASSPALAGVFYTF. The CDR3 bases are TGTGCCAGCAGCCCCGCATTGGCAGGGGTGTTCTACACCTTC.

This rearrangement joins TRBV14 to TRBJ1-2; D possibly corresponds to TRBD1 (5 bases). This CDR3 region has 14 residues. Germline CDR1 and CDR2: SGHDN and FVKESK. The ends were cut back, 4 bases at V and 9 bases at J, with 18 bases in the middle. CDR3 nucleotide sequence: TGTGCCAGCAGCCCCCTAGGGTTGGGACCTAGCTACACCTTC. Translation: CASSPLGLGPSYTF.

In this sample, this clonotype turned up many times. The chain employs TRBV4-2 and TRBJ2-5; TRBD2 agrees at 11 bases. Losses at the gene ends were 3 bases for V and 4 bases for J; bases not matched to a gene: 1. Germline lookup yields CDR1 LGHNA and CDR2 YNFKEQ. CDR3 size: 14 residues. CDR3 loop: CASSHGTSGETQYF. CDR3 in DNA: TGTGCCAGCAGCCATGGGACTAGCGGAGAGACCCAGTACTTC.

The genes are TRBV5-6 and TRBJ1-1; D is ambiguous. The CDR3 contains 14 residues. Germline values: CDR1 SGHDT, CDR2 YYEEEE. V shed 3 bases and J shed 0 bases, with 9 bases lying between them. The CDR3 here is CASSSWGVNTEAFF. In DNA form, the CDR3 reads TGTGCCAGCAGCTCCTGGGGAGTGAACACTGAAGCTTTCTTT.

The table lists this clonotype with many counts. This chain connects TRBV5-1 to TRBJ1-2; TRBD1 might be the D (5 bases). The CDR3 is made up of 13 amino acids. CDR1 is SGHRS, CDR2 YFSETQ, per germline. V was pared by 4 bases and J by 5 bases, with 12 bases between. CDR3 DNA sequence: TGCGCCAGCAGCCGGGACGACGGGTATGGCTACACCTTC. Encoded protein: CASSRDDGYGYTF.

This clonotype was picked up a small number of times. DNA for the CDR3: TGTGCCACCTCGCCCTTCTGGTATAATTCACCCCTCCACTTT. Translating gives CATSPFWYNSPLHF. V usage is TRBV5-7 and J usage is TRBJ1-6; D not certain. TRBV5-7 counts as an open reading frame of uncertain function. This CDR3 spans 14 amino acids. Deletions cut 9 bases from V and 4 bases from J, with 14 bases between.

This clonotype was seen a handful of times. The V and J genes are TRBV28 and TRBJ1-1, with D unclear. Germline lookup yields CDR1 MDHEN and CDR2 SYDVKM. This CDR3 is built from 14 residues. With 5 bases removed from V and 5 bases from J, the gap between germline ends came to 15 bases. CDR3 region: CASSTWGEWTEAFF. In DNA, the CDR3 is TGTGCCAGCAGTACCTGGGGTGAGTGGACTGAAGCTTTCTTT.

This clonotype was counted between two and nine times. The J gene is TRBJ1-2, the V gene TRBV7-9; TRBD1 is a possible D gene (5 bases). Per germline, CDR1 SEHNR and CDR2 FQNEAQ (reference sequence). The length of the CDR3 is 15 residues. The V gene lost 5 bases and the J gene lost 1 base, with 14 bases spanning the gap. CDR3 sequence (DNA): TGTGCCAGCAGCAGACGGGACCCGCTTAACTATGGCTACACCTTC. This codes for CASSRRDPLNYGYTF.

Concerning this clonotype itself: A much larger clone sits a single nucleotide away, making a read error possible. The gene calls are TRBV30 and TRBJ1-1; TRBD1 matches 7 bases. Per the germline V gene, CDR1 is GTSNPN and CDR2 is SVGIG (reference sequence). The CDR3 spans 13 residues. The trim removed 3 bases at V and 7 bases at J, leaving 8 bases unmatched. In nucleotides, the CDR3 is TGTGCCTGGAGGACCGACAGGGAGGGTGAAGCTTTCTTT. Translated, it gives CAWRTDREGEAFF. Variable domain in full (rest from reference TRBV30 and TRBJ1-1): SQTIHQWPATLVQPVGSPLSLECTVEGTSNPNLYWYRQAAGRGLQLLFYSVGIGQISSEVPQNLSASRPQDRQFILSSKKLLLSDSGFYLCAWRTDREGEAFFGQGTRLTVV.

This sequence joins TRBV18 and TRBJ2-1; D not certain. Germline loops: CDR1 KGHSH, CDR2 LQKENI. V gave up 3 bases and J gave up 10 bases, with 16 bases separating them. CDR3 length: 14 residues. The CDR3 protein is CASSPPPMVKEQFF. The CDR3 DNA reads TGTGCCAGCTCACCCCCACCTATGGTTAAGGAGCAGTTCTTC.

This clonotype was detected a few times. J is TRBJ1-2 and V is TRBV6-1; D remains ambiguous. V gave up 7 bases and J gave up 2 bases, with 17 bases separating them. Germline CDR1 reads MNHNS; CDR2 reads SASEGT. The CDR3 runs 15 residues. CDR3 nucleotides: TGTGCCAGCACCAACTTTCAAAGGTCCAACTATGGCTACACCTTC. As protein: CASTNFQRSNYGYTF.

This clonotype was observed many times. This chain connects TRBV28 to TRBJ2-7, with unresolved D. Germline assignment: CDR1 MDHEN and CDR2 SYDVKM. The CDR3 contains 11 residues. Trimming shortened V by 8 bases and J by 11 bases, and 16 bases separated the two germline ends. CDR3 protein: CASLADGQKYF. The CDR3, as DNA: TGTGCCAGCCTGGCCGACGGCCAGAAGTACTTC.

This clonotype was counted only a few times. The chain carries TRBV6-2 or TRBV6-3 and TRBJ2-7; TRBD2 might be the D (6 bases). This CDR3 spans 15 amino acids. V was shortened by 7 bases and J by 6 bases, with 22 bases between the two germline ends. Germline V CDR1 and CDR2: MNHEY, SVGEGT. CDR3 DNA: TGTGCCAGCAAACGTAAGGCCTTAGCAGCGGGCGAGCAGTACTTC. Encoded protein: CASKRKALAAGEQYF.

The chain employs TRBV20-1 and TRBJ2-1; 9 bases map to TRBD2. This CDR3 is built from 16 residues. The V segment lost 1 base and the J segment 5 bases; nucleotides outside the gene matches: 9. Per the germline V gene, CDR1 is DFQATT and CDR2 is SNEGSKA (reference sequence). The CDR3 loop reads CSARGLREGFDNEQFF. The CDR3 bases are TGCAGTGCTAGAGGGTTGCGGGAGGGGTTCGACAATGAGCAGTTCTTC.

The rearrangement joins TRBV6-5 to TRBJ2-5, with 8 bases aligning to TRBD1. The CDR3 length is 15 residues. The V and J ends lost 6 bases and 2 bases, in that order; junction bases with no gene match: 8. Germline V gene sequence: CDR1 MNHEY, CDR2 SVGAGI. The DNA of the CDR3 is TGTGCCAGCAGCCGATACGACAGGGGTCAAGAGACCCAGTACTTC. Protein: CASSRYDRGQETQYF.

CDR3 DNA sequence: TGTGCCAGCAGCTTAGATCGATGGAGGGGGGGACGAACTGAAGCTTTCTTT. Encoded protein: CASSLDRWRGGRTEAFF. The rearrangement joins TRBV11-2 to TRBJ1-1; D possibly corresponds to TRBD1 (6 bases). CDR3 size: 17 residues. The V gene lost 0 bases and the J gene lost 5 bases, with 19 bases spanning the gap. CDR1 and CDR2 from the germline V gene are SGHAT and FQNNGV. Based on the CDR3 plus reference TRBV11-2 and TRBJ1-1, the full variable domain is EAGVAQSPRYKIIEKRQSVAFWCNPISGHATLYWYQQILGQGPKLLIQFQNNGVVDDSQLPKDRFSAERLKGVDSTLKIQPAKLEDSAVYLCASSLDRWRGGRTEAFFGQGTRLTVV.

CDR3 in DNA: TGTGCCAGCTCACCACCGGACCTCACAGATACGCAGTATTTT. It specifies CASSPPDLTDTQYF. The chain employs TRBV18 and TRBJ2-3; D uncertain. CDR1 and CDR2 from the germline V gene are KGHSH and LQKENI. With 0 bases removed from V and 2 bases from J, the gap between germline ends came to 6 bases. The CDR3 has 14 amino acids.

This clonotype has at least ten counts. The genes are TRBV30 and TRBJ2-2; D remains unclear. The CDR3 is 11 residues long. V lost 7 bases, J lost 6 bases, and 9 bases lay in between. The germline V gene has CDR1 GTSNPN and CDR2 SVGIG (reference sequence). The CDR3 coding sequence is TGTGCCTACCCTGGTTCCGGGGAGCTGTTTTTT. It yields the protein CAYPGSGELFF.

This clonotype was picked up one time. This rearrangement joins TRBV10-2 to TRBJ2-3, with 10 bases fitting TRBD2. The V gene end was trimmed by 10 bases and the J gene end by 3 bases; junction bases not matched to a gene: 4. Germline V gene data show CDR1 as WSHSY and CDR2 as SAAADI. This CDR3 region has 13 residues. This CDR3 is CAILAGDTDTQYF. Here the CDR3 DNA reads TGCGCCATCCTAGCGGGAGATACAGATACGCAGTATTTT.

V and J are TRBV10-2 and TRBJ1-1, with D tentatively TRBD1 (6 bases). Germline lookup yields CDR1 WSHSY and CDR2 SAAADI. The ends were cut back, 0 bases at V and 0 bases at J, with 17 bases in the middle. The CDR3 extends over 18 amino acids. The CDR3, as DNA: TGCGCCAGCAGTGAGTCTGGCAGGGGTCTCCTCATGAACACTGAAGCTTTCTTT. This translates into CASSESGRGLLMNTEAFF.

This clonotype showed up just a few times. The V gene is TRBV30, the J gene TRBJ2-1, with TRBD2 matching over 9 bases. The V segment lost 4 bases and the J segment 8 bases; nucleotides outside the gene matches: 3. CDR1 GTSNPN and CDR2 SVGIG come from the germline V gene (reference sequence). The length of the CDR3 is 12 residues. DNA for the CDR3: TGTGCCTGGACTAGCGGGACAGATGAGCAGTTCTTC. Amino acid sequence: CAWTSGTDEQFF.